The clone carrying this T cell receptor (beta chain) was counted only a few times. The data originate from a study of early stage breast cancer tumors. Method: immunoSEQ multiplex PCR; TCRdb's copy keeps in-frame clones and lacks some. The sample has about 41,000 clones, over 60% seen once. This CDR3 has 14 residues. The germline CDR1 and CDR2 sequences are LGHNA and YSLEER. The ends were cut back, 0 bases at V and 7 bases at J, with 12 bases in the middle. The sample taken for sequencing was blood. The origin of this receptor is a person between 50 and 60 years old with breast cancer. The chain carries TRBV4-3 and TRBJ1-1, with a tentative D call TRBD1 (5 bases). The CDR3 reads CASSQDSGADEAFF. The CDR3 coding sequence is TGCGCCAGCAGCCAAGATAGTGGGGCGGATGAAGCTTTCTTT.